The clone carrying this T cell receptor (beta chain) was seen only a few times. The antigen is unknown. With the read ending 3 residues before the CDR3 end, the germline J gene is used to fill in that end. These data are taken from a study of T cell clonality in common variable immunodeficiency. The CDR3 is made up of 14 amino acids. Germline V CDR1 and CDR2: SGHNT, YYREEE (reference sequence). The ends were cut back, 0 bases at V and 5 bases at J, with 12 bases in the middle. Study-level results: Common variable immunodeficiency TCR beta sequences reportedly had fewer deletions and N-nucleotide insertions.

Libraries were prepared by immunoSEQ multiplex PCR; TCRdb keeps only in-frame clonotypes and omits some of them. Recorded here are 30,000 to 40,000 clones, none singletons. Sequenced material: peripheral blood mononuclear cells. The chain has TRBV5-4 and TRBJ2-7; D perhaps matches TRBD2 (6 bases). The clonotype comes from a human donor with common variable immunodeficiency. The CDR3 bases that were read are TGTGCCAGCAGCTTGGACTGGGGGGTCCACGAG. Translating it yields CASSLDWGVHE. The CDR3 in its entirety is CASSLDWGVHEQYF.